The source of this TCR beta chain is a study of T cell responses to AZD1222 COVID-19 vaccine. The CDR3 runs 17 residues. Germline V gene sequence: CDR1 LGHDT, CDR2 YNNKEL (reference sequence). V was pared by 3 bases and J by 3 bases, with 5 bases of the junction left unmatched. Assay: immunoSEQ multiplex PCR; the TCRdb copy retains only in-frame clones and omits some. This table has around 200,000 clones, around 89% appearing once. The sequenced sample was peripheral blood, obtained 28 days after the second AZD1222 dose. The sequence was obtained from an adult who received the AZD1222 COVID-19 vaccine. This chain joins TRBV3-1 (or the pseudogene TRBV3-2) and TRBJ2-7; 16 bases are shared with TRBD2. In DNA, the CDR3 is TGTGCCAGCAGCCATGCCGGGACTAGCGGGAGGGTCTACGAGCAGTACTTC. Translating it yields CASSHAGTSGRVYEQYF.